This passage covers 9 T cell receptor beta chains from one sample sequenced in a study of neurological immune-mediated disorders. TCRdb ran MiXCR on the 5' RACE reads and lists one entry per CDR3 protein. The table lists around 130,000 distinct CDR3 sequences, 3% to 3.5% of them singletons. Sequencing was carried out using PBMCs. These receptors all come from a woman in her twenties or thirties with multiple sclerosis.

The table lists this clonotype with many counts. V and J are TRBV12-3 or TRBV12-4 and TRBJ1-4; 7 bases agree with TRBD1. The CDR3 is 13 residues long. Germline trimming cut 5 bases from V and 10 bases from J; bases unmatched to any gene: 7. In DNA, the CDR3 is TGTGCCAGCAGTGACAGGGTGGTGGGAAAACTGTTTTTT. As protein: CASSDRVVGKLFF.

This clonotype was observed at least ten times. DNA for the CDR3: TGTGCCAGCAGCTTGGACGGAACCTACGAGCAGTACTTC. This codes for CASSLDGTYEQYF. The chain carries TRBV7-9 and TRBJ2-7; no clear D. The CDR3 consists of 13 residues. CDR1 and CDR2 (germline): SEHNR, FQNEAQ (reference sequence). V was pared by 3 bases and J by 2 bases, with 8 bases between.

In this sample, this clonotype turned up many times. The chain joins TRBV6-2 or TRBV6-3 to TRBJ1-1, with 7 positions matching TRBD1. V lost 6 bases and J lost 5; bases outside the gene matches: 9. Per germline, CDR1 MNHEY and CDR2 SVGEGT. The CDR3 contains 14 residues. The CDR3 nucleotides are TGTGCCAGCAGCCACCGGGACAGTTGGACTGAAGCTTTCTTT. As protein: CASSHRDSWTEAFF.

This clonotype was seen repeatedly, ten times or more. The rearrangement joins TRBV6-5 to TRBJ1-1; 9 bases map to TRBD1. This CDR3 is built from 12 residues. CDR1 and CDR2 from the germline V gene are MNHEY and SVGAGI. V was pared by 5 bases and J by 11 bases, with 6 bases of the junction left unmatched. CDR3 DNA sequence: TGTGCCAGCAGTCGAACAGGGGGCGAGGCTTTCTTT. Translated, it gives CASSRTGGEAFF.

This clonotype came up many times. The J gene is TRBJ2-7, the V gene TRBV20-1; perhaps TRBD1 as D (5 bases). CDR3 length: 10 residues. Germline assignment: CDR1 DFQATT and CDR2 SNEGSKA (reference sequence). Trimming removed 5 bases from V and 5 bases from J, with 7 bases in between. The CDR3 coding sequence is TGCAGTGCTTGGACAAACGAGCAGTACTTC. This gives the protein CSAWTNEQYF.

This clonotype appeared many times. CDR3 in amino acids: CASSLAGGEFEQFF. CDR3 DNA: TGTGCCAGCAGCTTAGCAGGGGGAGAGTTTGAGCAGTTCTTC. This chain connects TRBV7-2 to TRBJ2-1; D possibly corresponds to TRBD1 (6 bases). Germline CDR1 and CDR2: SGHTA and FQGNSA. The CDR3 totals 14 residues. Trimming left V 0 bases short and J 9 bases short, with 12 bases between.

This clonotype was counted many times. The chain joins TRBV5-1 to TRBJ1-1; D is possibly TRBD1 (6 bases). Trimming took off 0 bases at V and 5 bases at J, with 14 bases between the two ends. Germline V gives CDR1 SGHRS, CDR2 YFSETQ. The CDR3 loop spans 15 amino acids. This CDR3 is CASSLDGRGRTEAFF. In DNA form, the CDR3 reads TGCGCCAGCAGCTTGGACGGCAGGGGTCGGACTGAAGCTTTCTTT.

This clonotype was seen repeatedly, ten times or more. This chain uses TRBV7-2 with TRBJ1-5; 7 bases are shared with TRBD1. This CDR3 contains 16 residues. The ends lost 1 base at V and 4 bases at J; junction bases unmatched: 7. Germline V lookup: CDR1 SGHTA, CDR2 FQGNSA. The CDR3 loop reads CASSLDPTGSNQPQHF. The CDR3 bases are TGTGCCAGCAGCTTAGACCCGACAGGGTCAAATCAGCCCCAGCATTTT.

This clonotype was found many times. The chain couples TRBV30 to TRBJ1-1; unclear D gene. This CDR3 is 12 amino acids long. Germline V lookup: CDR1 GTSNPN, CDR2 SVGIG (reference sequence). Trimming pared 7 bases from V and 1 base from J, leaving 10 bases between. The CDR3 reads CAYQRKNTEAFF. In nucleotides, the CDR3 is TGTGCCTACCAGAGGAAGAACACTGAAGCTTTCTTT. Full variable domain (outside the CDR3, taken from reference TRBV30 and TRBJ1-1): SQTIHQWPATLVQPVGSPLSLECTVEGTSNPNLYWYRQAAGRGLQLLFYSVGIGQISSEVPQNLSASRPQDRQFILSSKKLLLSDSGFYLCAYQRKNTEAFFGQGTRLTVV.